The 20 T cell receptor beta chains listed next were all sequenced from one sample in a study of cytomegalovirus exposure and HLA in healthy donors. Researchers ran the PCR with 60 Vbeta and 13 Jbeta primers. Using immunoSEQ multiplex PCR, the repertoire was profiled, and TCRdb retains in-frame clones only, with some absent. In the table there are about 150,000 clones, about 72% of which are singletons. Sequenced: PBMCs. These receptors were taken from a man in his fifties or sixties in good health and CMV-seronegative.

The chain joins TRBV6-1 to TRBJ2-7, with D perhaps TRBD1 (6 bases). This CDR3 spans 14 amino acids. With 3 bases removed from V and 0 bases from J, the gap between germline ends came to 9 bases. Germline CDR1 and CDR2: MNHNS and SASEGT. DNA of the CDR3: TGTGCCAGCAGTGATCGGACAGACTCCTACGAGCAGTACTTC. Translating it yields CASSDRTDSYEQYF.

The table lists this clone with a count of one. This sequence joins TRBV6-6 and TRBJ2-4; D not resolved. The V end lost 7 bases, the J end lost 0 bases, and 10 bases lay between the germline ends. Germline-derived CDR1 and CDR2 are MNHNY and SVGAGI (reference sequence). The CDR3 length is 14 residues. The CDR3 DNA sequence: TGTGCCAGCACTCGAACTCTAGCCAAAAACATTCAGTACTTC. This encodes CASTRTLAKNIQYF.

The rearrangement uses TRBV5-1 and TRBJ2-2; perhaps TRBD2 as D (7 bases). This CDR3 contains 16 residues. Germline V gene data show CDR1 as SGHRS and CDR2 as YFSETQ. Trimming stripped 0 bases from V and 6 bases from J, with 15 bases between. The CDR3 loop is CASSLAGGGIAGELFF. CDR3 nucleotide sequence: TGCGCCAGCAGCTTGGCGGGGGGCGGGATCGCCGGGGAGCTGTTTTTT.

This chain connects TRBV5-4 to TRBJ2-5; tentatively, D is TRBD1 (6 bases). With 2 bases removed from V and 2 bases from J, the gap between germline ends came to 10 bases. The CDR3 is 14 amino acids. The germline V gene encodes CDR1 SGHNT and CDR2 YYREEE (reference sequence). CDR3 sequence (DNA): TGTGCCAGCAGCTTTAGGGACATACAAGAGACCCAGTACTTC. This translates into CASSFRDIQETQYF.

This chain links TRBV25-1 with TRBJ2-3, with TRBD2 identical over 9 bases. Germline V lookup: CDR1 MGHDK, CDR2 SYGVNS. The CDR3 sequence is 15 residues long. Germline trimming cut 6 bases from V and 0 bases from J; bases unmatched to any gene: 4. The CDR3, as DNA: TGTGCCAGCAGCCGCACTAGCGGGAGCACAGATACGCAGTATTTT. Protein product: CASSRTSGSTDTQYF.

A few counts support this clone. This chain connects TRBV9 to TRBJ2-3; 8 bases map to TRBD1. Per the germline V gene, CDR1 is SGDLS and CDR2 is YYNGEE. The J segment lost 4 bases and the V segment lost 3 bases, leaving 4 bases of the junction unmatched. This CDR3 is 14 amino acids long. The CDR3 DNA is TGTGCCAGCAGCGCAGGACAGGGAGCAGATACGCAGTATTTT. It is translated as CASSAGQGADTQYF.

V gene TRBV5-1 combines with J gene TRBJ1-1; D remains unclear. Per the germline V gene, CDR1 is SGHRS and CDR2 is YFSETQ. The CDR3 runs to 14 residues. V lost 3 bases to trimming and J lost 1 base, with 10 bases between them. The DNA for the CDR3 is TGCGCCAGCAGCTCCAGCGGTACGAACACTGAAGCTTTCTTT. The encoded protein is CASSSSGTNTEAFF.

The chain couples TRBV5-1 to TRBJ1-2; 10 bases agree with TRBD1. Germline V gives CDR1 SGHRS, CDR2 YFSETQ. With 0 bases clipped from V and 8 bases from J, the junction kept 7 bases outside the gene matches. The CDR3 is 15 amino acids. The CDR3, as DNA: TGCGCCAGCAGCTTGGAGACAGGGGGCAGGCGAGGCTACACCTTC. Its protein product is CASSLETGGRRGYTF.

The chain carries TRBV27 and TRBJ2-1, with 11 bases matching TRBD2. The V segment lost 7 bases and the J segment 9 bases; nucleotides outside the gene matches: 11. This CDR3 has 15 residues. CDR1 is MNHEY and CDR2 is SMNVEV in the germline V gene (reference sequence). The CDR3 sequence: CASKPLAGAGVEQFF. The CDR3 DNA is TGTGCCAGCAAACCACTAGCGGGAGCTGGAGTTGAGCAGTTCTTC.

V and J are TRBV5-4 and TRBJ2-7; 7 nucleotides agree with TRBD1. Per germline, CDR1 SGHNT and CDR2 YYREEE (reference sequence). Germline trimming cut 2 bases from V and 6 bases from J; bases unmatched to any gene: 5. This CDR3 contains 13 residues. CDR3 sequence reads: CASSLDRDGEQYF. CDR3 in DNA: TGTGCCAGCAGCTTAGACAGGGATGGCGAGCAGTACTTC.

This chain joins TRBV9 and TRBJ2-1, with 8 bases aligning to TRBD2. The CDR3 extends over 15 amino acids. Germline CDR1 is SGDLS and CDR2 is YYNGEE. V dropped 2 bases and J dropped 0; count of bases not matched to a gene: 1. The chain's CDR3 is CASSVSGNSYNEQFF. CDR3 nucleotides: TGTGCCAGCAGCGTTAGCGGGAACTCCTACAATGAGCAGTTCTTC.

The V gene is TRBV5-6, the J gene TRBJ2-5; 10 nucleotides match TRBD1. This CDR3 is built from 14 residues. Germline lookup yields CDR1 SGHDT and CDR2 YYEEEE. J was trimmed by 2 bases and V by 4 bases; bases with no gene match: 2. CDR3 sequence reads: CASSGDRGQETQYF. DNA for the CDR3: TGTGCCAGCAGCGGGGACAGGGGACAAGAGACCCAGTACTTC.

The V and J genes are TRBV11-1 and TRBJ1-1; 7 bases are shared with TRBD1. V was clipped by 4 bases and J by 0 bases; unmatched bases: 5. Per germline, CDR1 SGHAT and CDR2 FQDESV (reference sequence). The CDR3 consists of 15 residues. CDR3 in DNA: TGTGCCAGCAGCTCGCGACAGGGCATGAACACTGAAGCTTTCTTT. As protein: CASSSRQGMNTEAFF.

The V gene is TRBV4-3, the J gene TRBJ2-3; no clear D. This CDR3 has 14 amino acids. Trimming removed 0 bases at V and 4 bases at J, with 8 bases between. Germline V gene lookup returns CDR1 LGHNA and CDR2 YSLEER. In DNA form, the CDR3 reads TGCGCCAGCAGCCAAGAAGGCCTAGCAGATACGCAGTATTTT. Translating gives CASSQEGLADTQYF.

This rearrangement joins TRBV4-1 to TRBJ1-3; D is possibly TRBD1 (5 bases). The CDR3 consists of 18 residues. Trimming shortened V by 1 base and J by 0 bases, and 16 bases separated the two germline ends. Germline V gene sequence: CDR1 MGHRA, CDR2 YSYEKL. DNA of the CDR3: TGCGCCAGCAGCCAAGTGATGGGCAGGGCCAGCTCTGGAAACACCATATATTTT. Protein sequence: CASSQVMGRASSGNTIYF.

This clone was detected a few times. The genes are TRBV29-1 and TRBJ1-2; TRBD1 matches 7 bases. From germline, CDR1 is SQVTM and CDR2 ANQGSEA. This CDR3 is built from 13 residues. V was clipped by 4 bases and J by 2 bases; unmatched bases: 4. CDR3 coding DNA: TGCAGCGTTGTGGCAGGGGGGAACTATGGCTACACCTTC. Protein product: CSVVAGGNYGYTF. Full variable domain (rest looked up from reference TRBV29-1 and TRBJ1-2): SAVISQKPSRDICQRGTSLTIQCQVDSQVTMMFWYRQQPGQSLTLIATANQGSEATYESGFVIDKFPISRPNLTFSTLTVSNMSPEDSSIYLCSVVAGGNYGYTFGSGTRLTVV.

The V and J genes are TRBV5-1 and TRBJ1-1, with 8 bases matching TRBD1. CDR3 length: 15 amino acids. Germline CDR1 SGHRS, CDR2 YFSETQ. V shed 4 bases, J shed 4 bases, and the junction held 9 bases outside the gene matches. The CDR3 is CASSDQTGAGTEAFF. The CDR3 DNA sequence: TGCGCCAGCAGCGACCAGACAGGGGCGGGCACTGAAGCTTTCTTT. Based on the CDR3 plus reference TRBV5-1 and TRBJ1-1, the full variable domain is KAGVTQTPRYLIKTRGQQVTLSCSPISGHRSVSWYQQTPGQGLQFLFEYFSETQRNKGNFPGRFSGRQFSNSRSEMNVSTLELGDSALYLCASSDQTGAGTEAFFGQGTRLTVV.

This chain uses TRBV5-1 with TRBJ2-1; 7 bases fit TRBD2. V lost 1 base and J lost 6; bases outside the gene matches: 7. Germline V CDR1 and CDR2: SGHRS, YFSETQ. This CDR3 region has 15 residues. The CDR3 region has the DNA TGCGCCAGCAGCTTGCAACGGGAGGCCCCCAATGAGCAGTTCTTC. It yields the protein CASSLQREAPNEQFF.

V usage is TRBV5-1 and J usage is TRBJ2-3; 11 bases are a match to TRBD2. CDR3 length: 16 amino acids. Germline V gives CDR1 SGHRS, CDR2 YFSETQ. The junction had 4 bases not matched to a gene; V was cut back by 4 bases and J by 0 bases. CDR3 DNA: TGCGCCAGCAGCGGTGGACTAGCGGGTAGCACAGATACGCAGTATTTT. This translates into CASSGGLAGSTDTQYF.

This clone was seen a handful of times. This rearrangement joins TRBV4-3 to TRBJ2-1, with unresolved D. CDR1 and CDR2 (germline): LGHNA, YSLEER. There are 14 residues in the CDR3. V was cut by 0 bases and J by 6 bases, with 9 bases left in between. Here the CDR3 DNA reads TGCGCCAGCAGCCAAGATGTACTCCTCAATGAGCAGTTCTTC. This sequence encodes CASSQDVLLNEQFF.